The 32 T cell receptor beta chains given below trace back to one sample, sequenced in a study of shared clonotypes between healthy human individuals. Assay: immunoSEQ multiplex PCR; the TCRdb copy retains only in-frame clones and omits some. Found here are approximately 1,500,000 clones, around 97% of them singletons; the top ten hold over 1%. Sequenced material: naive CD4+ T cells sorted from blood. Subset denoted: CD45RA+ positively selected. These receptors were taken from a young man in good health.

The chain uses TRBV29-1 and TRBJ2-5; tentative D call: TRBD1 (6 bases). The CDR3 is 13 residues long. Trimming left V 1 base short and J 2 bases short, with 8 bases between. CDR1 is SQVTM and CDR2 is ANQGSEA in the germline V gene. CDR3 amino acids: CSVEAGQQETQYF. CDR3 in DNA: TGCAGCGTTGAAGCAGGACAGCAAGAGACCCAGTACTTC.

About this clone: Sequence at one end of the junction differs from germline and may be a read error. This chain joins TRBV28 and TRBJ2-3; 9 bases are shared with TRBD1. CDR1 and CDR2 (germline): MDHEN, SYDVKM. The CDR3 runs 13 residues. The CDR3 DNA reads as TGCTCGTTGGGGACAGGGAACACAGATACGCAGTATTTT. This sequence encodes CSLGTGNTDTQYF.

The chain is built from TRBV14 and TRBJ2-7, with TRBD1 as a possible D gene (5 bases). This CDR3 has 14 amino acids. Looked up from germline, CDR1 is SGHDN and CDR2 is FVKESK. Trimming took 2 bases from V and 2 from J, leaving 10 bases between them. Written as DNA, the CDR3 is TGTGCCAGCAGCCAACAGGGCGGACCCTACGAGCAGTACTTC. This translates into CASSQQGGPYEQYF.

The chain has TRBV4-3 and TRBJ2-3, with 7 positions matching TRBD2. The germline V gene encodes CDR1 LGHNA and CDR2 YSLEER. The CDR3 consists of 16 residues. Trimming took 1 base from V and 3 from J; bases not matched to a gene: 7. The CDR3 region has the DNA TGCGCCAGCAGCCAAGGACCTTTAGCGGGTACAGATACGCAGTATTTT. Encoded protein: CASSQGPLAGTDTQYF.

Only one count was recorded for this clone. The chain couples TRBV14 to TRBJ2-3, with D tentatively TRBD2 (5 bases). The V end lost 4 bases, the J end lost 2 bases, and 19 bases lay between the germline ends. Germline CDR1 SGHDN, CDR2 FVKESK. This CDR3 is 17 amino acids long. The CDR3 region has the DNA TGTGCCAGCAGCCCCCAGGTCCGGTGGAGGCACACAGATACGCAGTATTTT. It codes for CASSPQVRWRHTDTQYF.

J is TRBJ2-6 and V is TRBV5-4; TRBD1 is a possible D gene (6 bases). V lost 4 bases and J lost 0, with 17 bases in between. The CDR3 spans 18 residues. Germline V gene lookup returns CDR1 SGHNT and CDR2 YYREEE (reference sequence). The CDR3 loop is CASSPPNRASSGANVLTF. In nucleotides, the CDR3 is TGTGCCAGCAGCCCACCCAACAGGGCGAGCTCTGGGGCCAACGTCCTGACTTTC.

The gene calls are TRBV6-1 and TRBJ2-7, with 7 bases lining up with TRBD1. V trimming: 6 bases; J trimming: 4 bases; junction bases outside the gene matches: 12. CDR1 MNHNS and CDR2 SASEGT come from the germline V gene. The CDR3 spans 15 residues. In DNA, the CDR3 is TGTGCCAGCAGAAGCTCCGGGACAGACAAATACGAGCAGTACTTC. Its protein is CASRSSGTDKYEQYF.

The genes are TRBV5-8 and TRBJ2-7; perhaps D is TRBD1 or TRBD2 (6 bases each). V shed 2 bases and J shed 6 bases, with 21 bases lying between them. This CDR3 is 16 amino acids long. Germline loops: CDR1 SGHTS, CDR2 YDEGEE. CDR3 amino acids: CASSFPGGTFLFEQYF. CDR3 DNA: TGTGCCAGCAGCTTTCCCGGCGGGACATTCCTCTTCGAGCAGTACTTC.

The sample holds one count of this clone. V usage is TRBV9 and J usage is TRBJ1-5, with D unresolved. The CDR3 extends over 14 amino acids. The V end lost 0 bases, the J end lost 4 bases, and 8 bases lay between the germline ends. CDR1 SGDLS and CDR2 YYNGEE come from the germline V gene. The CDR3 region has the DNA TGTGCCAGCAGCGTAGACGGTTTAAATCAGCCCCAGCATTTT. Its protein product is CASSVDGLNQPQHF.

This chain connects TRBV28 to TRBJ1-4; 8 bases agree with TRBD1. After removal of 6 bases from V and 8 bases from J, the junction contained 8 bases not matched to a gene. Germline lookup yields CDR1 MDHEN and CDR2 SYDVKM. The CDR3 has 14 amino acids. DNA of the CDR3: TGTGCCAGCAGGACCCCAGGGGGCGTGGAAAAACTGTTTTTT. Translated: CASRTPGGVEKLFF.

The sample holds one count of this clone. Germline is not matched at one junction end, which may reflect a read error. The chain uses TRBV30 and TRBJ2-1; no clear D. Germline V gene sequence: CDR1 GTSNPN, CDR2 SVGIG (reference sequence). This CDR3 spans 13 amino acids. In DNA, the CDR3 is TGTGCCTGGAGTTCGGATTCCTACAATAAGCAGTTCTTC. Its translation: CAWSSDSYNKQFF.

The gene calls are TRBV5-1 and TRBJ2-3; no firm D call. This CDR3 region has 14 residues. Trimming removed 2 bases from V and 2 bases from J, with 9 bases in between. Germline CDR1 and CDR2: SGHRS and YFSETQ. CDR3: CASSFQRNTDTQYF. CDR3 sequence (DNA): TGCGCCAGCAGCTTCCAACGGAACACAGATACGCAGTATTTT.

The genes are TRBV14 and TRBJ2-1, with D maybe TRBD2 (6 bases). The CDR3 loop spans 21 amino acids. Germline V gene data show CDR1 as SGHDN and CDR2 as FVKESK. V shed 1 base and J shed 5 bases, with 30 bases lying between them. The CDR3 reads CASSQVVAGPAVGIWNNEQFF. The CDR3 region has the DNA TGTGCCAGCAGCCAAGTAGTGGCGGGACCAGCCGTGGGTATCTGGAACAATGAGCAGTTCTTC.

The CDR3 reads CASSDSSEKLFF. The CDR3 DNA is TGCGCCAGCAGTGATTCCTCTGAAAAACTGTTTTTT. This chain uses TRBV10-1 with TRBJ1-4; D gene uncertain. The CDR3 is 12 amino acids. From germline, CDR1 is WNHNN and CDR2 SYGVQD (reference sequence). The germline V and J ends were trimmed by 3 bases and 7 bases, with 6 bases remaining between them.

The chain couples TRBV28 to TRBJ2-7; 9 nucleotides match TRBD1. V shed 6 bases and J 5 bases; nucleotides not matched to a gene: 8. CDR1 is MDHEN, CDR2 SYDVKM, per germline. There are 14 residues in the CDR3. The CDR3 bases are TGTGCCAGCAGGATAACAGGGGGCTTCGACGAGCAGTACTTC. Translating gives CASRITGGFDEQYF.

The V and J genes are TRBV18 and TRBJ2-7; unclear D gene. The CDR3 loop spans 14 amino acids. Germline CDR1 and CDR2: KGHSH and LQKENI. The V end lost 2 bases, the J end lost 6 bases, and 14 bases lay between the germline ends. CDR3 sequence reads: CASSPEVQVVEQYF. CDR3 nucleotides: TGTGCCAGCTCACCAGAGGTCCAGGTGGTCGAGCAGTACTTC.

The chain recombines TRBV6-6 with TRBJ2-3, with 13 bases that match TRBD2. Germline V gives CDR1 MNHNY, CDR2 SVGAGI (reference sequence). The CDR3 covers 16 residues. The V segment lost 6 bases and the J segment 4 bases; nucleotides outside the gene matches: 7. The CDR3 DNA follows: TGTGCCAGCAGATGGACTAGCGGGAGTTTGTCAGATACGCAGTATTTT. It is translated as CASRWTSGSLSDTQYF.

The chain couples TRBV29-1 to TRBJ2-7; D call uncertain. V shed 0 bases and J shed 0 bases, with 9 bases lying between them. There are 14 residues in the CDR3. Germline loops: CDR1 SQVTM, CDR2 ANQGSEA. CDR3 in amino acids: CSVEDLGNSYEQYF. Here the CDR3 DNA reads TGCAGCGTTGAAGATCTGGGAAACTCCTACGAGCAGTACTTC.

The count of this clone is one. The gene calls are TRBV18 and TRBJ2-7; 8 bases line up with TRBD2. The length of the CDR3 is 17 residues. CDR1 and CDR2 from the germline V gene are KGHSH and LQKENI. J was trimmed by 1 base and V by 0 bases; bases with no gene match: 8. CDR3 loop: CASSPPPGSGMSYEQYF. Here the CDR3 DNA reads TGTGCCAGCTCACCACCCCCAGGTAGCGGGATGTCCTACGAGCAGTACTTC.

The genes are TRBV18 and TRBJ1-2; D possibly corresponds to TRBD1 (5 bases). The germline V gene encodes CDR1 KGHSH and CDR2 LQKENI. The CDR3 has 14 residues. The germline V and J ends were trimmed by 2 bases and 4 bases, with 11 bases remaining between them. CDR3 DNA sequence: TGTGCCAGCTCACCAAGAAGGGGTACCTATGGCTACACCTTC. Amino acids: CASSPRRGTYGYTF.

This chain uses TRBV5-8 with TRBJ2-1; D is perhaps TRBD1 or TRBD2 (5 bases each). Germline V lookup: CDR1 SGHTS, CDR2 YDEGEE. With 4 bases removed from V and 5 bases from J, the gap between germline ends came to 16 bases. The CDR3 has 15 residues. CDR3 in DNA: TGTGCCAGCAGCCAATTCCGACGGGGCAACAATGAGCAGTTCTTC. It codes for CASSQFRRGNNEQFF.

This sequence joins TRBV21-1 and TRBJ2-5; no DNA check was done on the table's D call, TRBD1. TRBV21-1 is marked as a pseudogene. CDR3 length: 19 residues. This CDR3 reads CASSPRVQGQGALRETQYF. CDR3 sequence (DNA): TGTGCCAGCAGCCCTCGTGTACAAGGACAGGGGGCTTTAAGGGAGACCCAGTACTTC.

The V gene is TRBV28, the J gene TRBJ2-3; 10 bases are a match to TRBD2. The CDR3 sequence is 14 residues long. Trimming at V came to 6 bases and at J to 6 bases, leaving 6 bases not matched to a gene. CDR1 is MDHEN, CDR2 SYDVKM, per germline. DNA of the CDR3: TGTGCCAGCAGCTCTAGCGGGAGACAGGATACGCAGTATTTT. Amino acids: CASSSSGRQDTQYF.

The V gene is TRBV5-1, the J gene TRBJ2-1; D gene ambiguous. V shed 0 bases and J shed 0 bases, with 13 bases lying between them. The CDR3 totals 17 residues. Germline V gene data show CDR1 as SGHRS and CDR2 as YFSETQ. DNA for the CDR3: TGCGCCAGCAGCTTGGGGATTGACAAGAGCTCCTACAATGAGCAGTTCTTC. Amino acids: CASSLGIDKSSYNEQFF.

This chain links TRBV10-2 with TRBJ2-7, with D unresolved. The ends were cut back, 3 bases at V and 1 base at J, with 13 bases in the middle. The germline V gene has CDR1 WSHSY and CDR2 SAAADI. The CDR3 spans 15 residues. This chain's CDR3 is CASSDRKVGSYEQYF. CDR3 nucleotides: TGCGCCAGCAGTGACCGGAAGGTGGGGTCCTACGAGCAGTACTTC.

Only a few counts were recorded for this clone. CDR3 protein: CAISARLVGPHEQFF. The CDR3 nucleotides are TGTGCCATCAGTGCGCGTCTAGTCGGGCCCCATGAGCAGTTCTTC. The V call is TRBV10-3, the J call TRBJ2-1; D is unclear. The CDR3 runs 15 residues. The germline gives CDR1 ENHRY, CDR2 SYGVKD. Trimming shortened V by 4 bases and J by 8 bases, and 18 bases separated the two germline ends.

V and J are TRBV4-2 and TRBJ1-4; D gene unclear. This CDR3 has 15 amino acids. Germline V gene data show CDR1 as LGHNA and CDR2 as YNFKEQ. With 4 bases removed from V and 10 bases from J, the gap between germline ends came to 19 bases. Written as DNA, the CDR3 is TGTGCCAGCAGCCCAAGTCGGGGAAGCGTCGGAAAACTGTTTTTT. Residues: CASSPSRGSVGKLFF.

The chain uses TRBV27 and TRBJ1-2; maybe TRBD1 (5 bases). Germline CDR1 reads MNHEY; CDR2 reads SMNVEV (reference sequence). Trimming took 0 bases from V and 2 from J, leaving 10 bases between them. CDR3 length: 15 residues. The DNA of the CDR3 is TGTGCCAGCAGTTTATCTTCTCGGGACAACTATGGCTACACCTTC. Translating it yields CASSLSSRDNYGYTF.

Comments on this clone: Other DNA sequences within the sample encode an identical CDR3. The rearrangement joins TRBV5-4 to TRBJ2-5; the match to TRBD2 covers 9 bases. The CDR3 is 14 residues long. The germline gives CDR1 SGHNT, CDR2 YYREEE (reference sequence). The ends lost 5 bases at V and 1 base at J; junction bases unmatched: 3. Here the CDR3 reads CASSLAGVQETQYF. CDR3 nucleotides: TGTGCCAGCAGTTTAGCGGGAGTCCAAGAGACCCAGTACTTC.

The chain employs TRBV11-2 and TRBJ2-5, with 9 bases that match TRBD2. TRBJ2-7 explains the end of the DNA better; the J call may be wrong. The CDR3 runs to 14 residues. The germline gives CDR1 SGHAT, CDR2 FQNNGV. In DNA, the CDR3 is TGTGCCAGCAGCATGGGACTAGCTTCCTACGAGCAGTACTTC. Translation: CASSMGLASYEQYF.

The chain joins TRBV7-9 to TRBJ1-6; a weak D match, TRBD1 (5 bases). In germline, CDR1 is SEHNR, CDR2 FQNEAQ (reference sequence). V was trimmed by 1 base and J by 7 bases, leaving 17 bases between them. This CDR3 is built from 17 residues. The CDR3 loop is CASSLGLWQGRNSPLHF. Here the CDR3 DNA reads TGTGCCAGCAGCTTAGGCCTATGGCAGGGACGGAATTCACCCCTCCACTTT.

This chain joins TRBV19 and TRBJ2-7; no definite D call. Trimming stripped 7 bases from V and 2 bases from J, with 15 bases between. This CDR3 region has 14 residues. Germline assignment: CDR1 LNHDA and CDR2 SQIVND (reference sequence). CDR3 nucleotides: TGTGCCAGTACCCCTTTTAGGATCACCTACGAGCAGTACTTC. This encodes CASTPFRITYEQYF. Together with reference TRBV19 and TRBJ2-7, the CDR3 gives the full variable domain: DGGITQSPKYLFRKEGQNVTLSCEQNLNHDAMYWYRQDPGQGLRLIYYSQIVNDFQKGDIAEGYSVSREKKESFPLTVTSAQKNPTAFYLCASTPFRITYEQYFGPGTRLTVT.